This T cell receptor (beta chain) was documented in a study of CD8+ T cells in alopecia areata. As the sequencing template, cDNA was produced by extracting RNA and reverse transcribing it. Clones were sequenced by immunoSEQ multiplex PCR, and TCRdb holds only the in-frame ones, with some missing. The data show 95,000 to 100,000 clones, just under 60% seen once. This CDR3 has 14 amino acids. Trimming left V 4 bases short and J 8 bases short, with 16 bases between. Germline V gene data show CDR1 as SGHRS and CDR2 as YFSETQ. Comment on this clone: Its antigen remains unknown.

General study points: Clonality in lesional scalp, especially alopecia totalis/universalis, exceeded that of normal scalp.

Indicated treatment: oral pan-JAK inhibitor, 5-10 mg twice daily. The source material was CD8+ T cells sorted from blood, sampled at roughly week 58, from a patient treated with tofacitinib. The clonotype comes from a human donor with alopecia areata. The chain recombines TRBV5-1 with TRBJ2-1; D remains ambiguous. CDR3 region: CASSLLVDGDEQFF. CDR3 DNA: TGCGCCAGCAGCCTCCTGGTGGACGGAGATGAGCAGTTCTTC.